The 26 T cell receptor beta chains reported below all come from one sample, sequenced in a study of OX40 agonist ivuxolimab in advanced cancers. Sequencing used immunoSEQ multiplex PCR; TCRdb keeps in-frame clones, though not all of them. The sample holds about 61,000 clones, approximately 90% seen once. The material sequenced was CD4+ or CD8+ T cells sorted from blood, taken in a trial of the OX40 agonist ivuxolimab. The source is an adult with an advanced solid tumor such as melanoma, head and neck, liver or kidney cancer.

The chain links TRBV19 to TRBJ2-5, with D tentatively TRBD2 (6 bases). CDR1 and CDR2 from the germline V gene are LNHDA and SQIVND (reference sequence). Trimming removed 2 bases from V and 2 bases from J, with 15 bases in between. CDR3 length: 16 residues. This CDR3 reads CASSIRGMGSQETQYF. The CDR3 DNA sequence: TGTGCCAGTAGTATACGGGGGATGGGGTCGCAAGAGACCCAGTACTTC.

The chain carries TRBV18 and TRBJ1-2; D gene unclear. V was pared by 0 bases and J by 8 bases, with 7 bases between. CDR1 and CDR2 (germline): KGHSH, LQKENI. This CDR3 is 12 amino acids long. The CDR3 bases are TGTGCCAGCTCACCACCCCTTCACGGCTACACCTTC. The encoded protein is CASSPPLHGYTF.

V gene TRBV6-1 combines with J gene TRBJ2-2, with a tentative D call TRBD1 (5 bases). The V end lost 1 base, the J end lost 7 bases, and 13 bases lay between the germline ends. The germline V gene has CDR1 MNHNS and CDR2 SASEGT. CDR3 length: 15 residues. The CDR3 coding sequence is TGTGCCAGCAGTGAAGTTCCAAGTAGGGGCGGGGAGCTGTTTTTT. Amino acids: CASSEVPSRGGELFF.

The genes are TRBV18 and TRBJ2-1, with 10 bases lining up with TRBD2. The length of the CDR3 is 16 residues. Germline assignment: CDR1 KGHSH and CDR2 LQKENI. Trimming took 6 bases from V and 2 from J; bases not matched to a gene: 7. CDR3 nucleotides: TGTGCCAGCTCGTCCTACCTAGCGGGGGCCTACAATGAGCAGTTCTTC. This sequence encodes CASSSYLAGAYNEQFF. The full variable domain, its missing parts supplied by reference TRBV18 and TRBJ2-1, is NAGVMQNPRHLVRRRGQEARLRCSPMKGHSHVYWYRQLPEEGLKFMVYLQKENIIDESGMPKERFSAEFPKEGPSILRIQQVVRGDSAAYFCASSSYLAGAYNEQFFGPGTRLTVL.

This rearrangement joins TRBV5-1 to TRBJ2-1; TRBD2 matches 9 bases. After removal of 4 bases from V and 5 bases from J, the junction contained 10 bases not matched to a gene. Germline values: CDR1 SGHRS, CDR2 YFSETQ. The CDR3 length is 16 residues. CDR3 nucleotide sequence: TGCGCCAGCAGCCCCACTGGGGCGGGGGGGGACAATGAGCAGTTCTTC. Translated: CASSPTGAGGDNEQFF.

The rearrangement joins TRBV9 to TRBJ1-5; D not certain. The CDR3 sequence is 13 residues long. Looked up from germline, CDR1 is SGDLS and CDR2 is YYNGEE. V was clipped by 3 bases and J by 3 bases, with 7 bases between them. This CDR3 is CASSGPDNQPQHF. As DNA, the CDR3 is TGTGCCAGCAGCGGCCCTGACAATCAGCCCCAGCATTTT.

The chain couples TRBV4-1 to TRBJ1-4, with 8 bases lining up with TRBD1. This CDR3 is 14 amino acids long. V gave up 8 bases and J gave up 4 bases; unmatched junction bases: 6. The germline CDR1 and CDR2 sequences are MGHRA and YSYEKL. CDR3 bases: TGCGCCAGCGGACGGACAGGGAATAATGAAAAACTGTTTTTT. Its translation: CASGRTGNNEKLFF.

The chain has TRBV19 and TRBJ1-3; maybe TRBD1 (5 bases). Germline loops: CDR1 LNHDA, CDR2 SQIVND (reference sequence). Trimming stripped 4 bases from V and 3 bases from J, with 25 bases between. The CDR3 totals 19 residues. Here the CDR3 DNA reads TGTGCCAGTAGTAAATCAACCCGGCGGGGACCGTCGTTTGGAAACACCATATATTTT. It translates to CASSKSTRRGPSFGNTIYF.

The chain is built from TRBV18 and TRBJ2-7; TRBD1 is a possible D gene (6 bases). This CDR3 spans 14 amino acids. The germline gives CDR1 KGHSH, CDR2 LQKENI. Trimming stripped 4 bases from V and 0 bases from J, with 10 bases between. CDR3 in DNA: TGTGCCAGCTCACTCGGACAGACCTCCTACGAGCAGTACTTC. Encoded protein: CASSLGQTSYEQYF.

The chain links TRBV2 to TRBJ2-2; D may be TRBD2 (6 bases). There are 11 residues in the CDR3. Germline V gene data show CDR1 as SNHLY and CDR2 as FYNNEI. Trimming took off 6 bases at V and 7 bases at J, with 6 bases between the two ends. CDR3 nucleotides: TGTGCCAGCAGGGGGGGCGGGGAGCTGTTTTTT. It specifies CASRGGGELFF.

J is TRBJ2-2 and V is TRBV6-5, with D hard to call. V was cut by 10 bases and J by 6 bases, with 15 bases left in between. The CDR3 totals 13 residues. Germline V gene sequence: CDR1 MNHEY, CDR2 SVGAGI. CDR3 loop: CAIRRSLAGELFF. The CDR3 nucleotides read TGTGCCATCCGACGGTCCCTAGCCGGGGAGCTGTTTTTT.

V gene TRBV10-3 combines with J gene TRBJ2-7, with 7 bases identical to TRBD2. Germline CDR1 and CDR2: ENHRY and SYGVKD. After removal of 6 bases from V and 4 bases from J, the junction contained 9 bases not matched to a gene. The length of the CDR3 is 14 residues. CDR3 DNA sequence: TGTGCCATCAGGGAGCAAAGCGGGGTTTACGAGCAGTACTTC. Its translation is CAIREQSGVYEQYF.

The chain has TRBV14 and TRBJ2-7; no reliable D call. The CDR3 sequence is 13 residues long. Germline V gene data show CDR1 as SGHDN and CDR2 as FVKESK. Trimming cost V 3 bases and J 1 base, with 7 bases left between them. The CDR3 DNA follows: TGTGCCAGCAGCCAGGGAAGGTCCTACGAGCAGTACTTC. Amino acids: CASSQGRSYEQYF.

This clone has a handful of counts. This chain links TRBV10-2 with TRBJ1-2; 9 bases are shared with TRBD1. Germline V gene data show CDR1 as WSHSY and CDR2 as SAAADI. The CDR3 is made up of 14 amino acids. Trimming cost V 7 bases and J 7 bases; bases outside gene matches: 10. The CDR3 here is CASNWDRVSVGYTF. CDR3 nucleotides: TGCGCCAGCAATTGGGACAGGGTATCGGTTGGCTACACCTTC.

Worth noting for this clone: The sample holds other DNA sequences that translate to the same CDR3. The gene calls are TRBV5-1 and TRBJ2-2, with D hard to call. The CDR3 runs to 14 residues. V lost 2 bases, J lost 0 bases, and 5 bases lay in between. Germline CDR1 is SGHRS and CDR2 is YFSETQ. The CDR3 DNA follows: TGCGCCAGCAGCTTAGGCCCGAACACCGGGGAGCTGTTTTTT. Its protein product is CASSLGPNTGELFF.

The chain links TRBV27 to TRBJ2-1; 9 bases match TRBD2. V lost 5 bases and J lost 5; bases outside the gene matches: 13. Germline lookup yields CDR1 MNHEY and CDR2 SMNVEV (reference sequence). The CDR3 runs 17 residues. CDR3 DNA sequence: TGTGCCAGCAGTGCAAGGGGGCGGGGGGGGAAACACAATGAGCAGTTCTTC. It is translated as CASSARGRGGKHNEQFF.

CDR3 residues: CASSLVPGASTDTQYF. In DNA form, the CDR3 reads TGCGCCAGCAGCTTGGTCCCAGGAGCTAGCACAGATACGCAGTATTTT. This chain connects TRBV5-1 to TRBJ2-3; no reliable D call. CDR3 length: 16 residues. V lost 0 bases and J 0 bases, leaving 11 bases between the germline ends. The germline gives CDR1 SGHRS, CDR2 YFSETQ.

This chain joins TRBV5-4 and TRBJ1-1; D is uncertain. V was cut by 1 base and J by 1 base, with 17 bases left in between. Per the germline V gene, CDR1 is SGHNT and CDR2 is YYREEE (reference sequence). The CDR3 contains 17 residues. The CDR3 DNA reads as TGTGCCAGCAGCTTGTTTCAAGGCGGAGGGTGGAACACTGAAGCTTTCTTT. It translates to CASSLFQGGGWNTEAFF.

The chain links TRBV4-2 to TRBJ1-1; a weak D match, TRBD1 (6 bases). Per the germline V gene, CDR1 is LGHNA and CDR2 is YNFKEQ. The CDR3 covers 15 residues. V lost 2 bases and J 5 bases, leaving 15 bases between the germline ends. In DNA, the CDR3 is TGTGCCAGCAGCCAACAAGGGGGACCTTTGACTGAAGCTTTCTTT. This translates into CASSQQGGPLTEAFF.

V gene TRBV7-9 combines with J gene TRBJ1-2; D remains ambiguous. This CDR3 spans 15 amino acids. The V end was cut by 5 bases, the J end by 3 bases, with 16 bases between. CDR1 is SEHNR and CDR2 is FQNEAQ in the germline V gene (reference sequence). CDR3 coding DNA: TGTGCCAGCAGCCCTAGTATAATTGGGGACTATGGCTACACCTTC. This gives the protein CASSPSIIGDYGYTF.

CDR3 sequence: CASSVDDGSGTYEQYF. The CDR3 region has the DNA TGTGCCAGCAGCGTAGATGACGGTTCTGGGACCTACGAGCAGTACTTC. The rearrangement uses TRBV9 and TRBJ2-7; D remains ambiguous. The CDR3 consists of 16 residues. The germline V gene encodes CDR1 SGDLS and CDR2 YYNGEE. Trimming stripped 0 bases from V and 2 bases from J, with 15 bases between. Complete variable domain (other parts from reference TRBV9 and TRBJ2-7): DSGVTQTPKHLITATGQRVTLRCSPRSGDLSVYWYQQSLDQGLQFLIQYYNGEERAKGNILERFSAQQFPDLHSELNLSSLELGDSALYFCASSVDDGSGTYEQYFGPGTRLTVT.

The chain uses TRBV7-9 and TRBJ1-4; 7 bases are a match to TRBD1. Trimming removed 4 bases from V and 4 bases from J; junction bases left unmatched: 6. The CDR3 sequence is 15 residues long. Germline V gene lookup returns CDR1 SEHNR and CDR2 FQNEAQ (reference sequence). The CDR3 DNA is TGTGCCAGCAGCTACCGACAGGGTCATAATGAAAAACTGTTTTTT. This translates into CASSYRQGHNEKLFF.

This clone was counted only a few times. The chain couples TRBV30 to TRBJ1-1; D gene ambiguous. In germline, CDR1 is GTSNPN, CDR2 SVGIG (reference sequence). Between the trimmed V and J ends, which lost 2 bases and 1 base, there was a span of 5 bases. The CDR3 extends over 12 amino acids. The DNA for the CDR3 is TGTGCCTGGAGTCTGTCGAACACTGAAGCTTTCTTT. It encodes CAWSLSNTEAFF.

V is TRBV5-1 and J is TRBJ2-2; D remains ambiguous. Germline V gene sequence: CDR1 SGHRS, CDR2 YFSETQ. The V and J ends lost 6 bases and 2 bases respectively, with 14 bases between them. This CDR3 is built from 15 residues. The CDR3: CASKPPTANTGELFF. CDR3 DNA: TGCGCCAGCAAGCCCCCGACTGCCAACACCGGGGAGCTGTTTTTT.

The CDR3, as DNA: TGTGCCAGCAGCTTCGCGGACAGATCCTATGGCTACACCTTC. Protein sequence: CASSFADRSYGYTF. The gene calls are TRBV6-1 and TRBJ1-2; possible D gene TRBD1, 6 bases. Trimming removed 6 bases at V and 4 bases at J, with 15 bases between. The CDR3 loop spans 14 amino acids. CDR1 and CDR2 from the germline V gene are MNHNS and SASEGT.

The chain carries TRBV7-3 and TRBJ1-1, with D hard to call. V was shortened by 5 bases and J by 3 bases, with 16 bases between the two germline ends. Germline V gene lookup returns CDR1 SGHTA and CDR2 FQGTGA. This CDR3 region has 15 residues. CDR3 loop: CASSRTGRGDTEAFF. For the CDR3, the DNA is TGTGCCAGCAGCCGGACCGGACGGGGAGACACTGAAGCTTTCTTT.